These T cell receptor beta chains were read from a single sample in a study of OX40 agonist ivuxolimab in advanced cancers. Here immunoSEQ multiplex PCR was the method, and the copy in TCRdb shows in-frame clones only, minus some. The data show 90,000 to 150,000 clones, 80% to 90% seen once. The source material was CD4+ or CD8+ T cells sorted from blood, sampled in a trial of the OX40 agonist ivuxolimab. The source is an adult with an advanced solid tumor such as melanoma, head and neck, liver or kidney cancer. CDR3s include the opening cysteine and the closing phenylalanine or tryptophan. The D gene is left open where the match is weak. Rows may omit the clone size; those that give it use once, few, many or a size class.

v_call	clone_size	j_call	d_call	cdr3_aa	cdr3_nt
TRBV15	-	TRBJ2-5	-	CATSRERQLETQYF	TGTGCCACCAGCAGAGAACGACAGTTAGAGACCCAGTACTTC
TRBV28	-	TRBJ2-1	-	CASSKSSRGNEQFF	TGTGCCAGCAGTAAAAGTAGCAGGGGCAATGAGCAGTTCTTC
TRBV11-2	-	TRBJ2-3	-	CASSWTSTDTQYF	TGTGCCAGCAGCTGGACAAGCACAGATACGCAGTATTTT
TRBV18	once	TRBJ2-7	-	CASSPLSSDEQYF	TGTGCCAGCTCACCGTTGTCCAGTGACGAGCAGTACTTC
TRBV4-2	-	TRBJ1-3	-	CASSQVSGTSGNTIYF	TGTGCCAGCAGCCAAGTCTCAGGGACCTCTGGAAACACCATATATTTT
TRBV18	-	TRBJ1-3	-	CASSPGRSGNTIYF	TGTGCCAGCTCACCGGGCAGATCTGGAAACACCATATATTTT
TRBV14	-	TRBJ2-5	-	CASSQFRGAETQYF	TGTGCCAGCAGCCAGTTTCGGGGGGCGGAGACCCAGTACTTC
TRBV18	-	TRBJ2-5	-	CASSPTQETQYF	TGTGCCAGCTCACCCACACAAGAGACCCAGTACTTC
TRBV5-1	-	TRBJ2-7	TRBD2	CASSFTGLAGGYEQYF	TGCGCCAGCAGCTTTACAGGACTAGCGGGGGGTTACGAGCAGTACTTC
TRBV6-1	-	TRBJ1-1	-	CASSGGGARTEAFF	TGTGCCAGCAGTGGCGGGGGGGCACGGACTGAAGCTTTCTTT
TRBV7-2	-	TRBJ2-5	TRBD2	CASSFGGGAAETQYF	TGTGCCAGCAGCTTCGGCGGGGGGGCCGCTGAGACCCAGTACTTC
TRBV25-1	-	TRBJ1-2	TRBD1	CASSDRQGAFSYTF	TGTGCCAGCAGTGACCGACAGGGGGCTTTTAGCTACACCTTC
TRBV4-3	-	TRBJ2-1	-	CASSHTQSQRGYNEQFF	TGCGCCAGCAGCCACACACAATCCCAACGGGGCTACAATGAGCAGTTCTTC
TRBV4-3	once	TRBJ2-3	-	CASSQDRGVSTDTQYF	TGCGCCAGCAGCCAAGATAGGGGTGTGAGTACAGATACGCAGTATTTT
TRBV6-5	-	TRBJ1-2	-	CASSYKTLDYGYTF	TGTGCCAGCAGTTACAAGACTCTCGACTATGGCTACACCTTC
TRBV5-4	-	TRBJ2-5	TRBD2	CASSAGLAGAGETQYF	TGTGCCAGCAGCGCGGGACTAGCGGGGGCAGGGGAGACCCAGTACTTC
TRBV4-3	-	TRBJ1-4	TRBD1	CASSQGQQNEKLFF	TGCGCCAGCAGCCAGGGACAGCAGAATGAAAAACTGTTTTTT
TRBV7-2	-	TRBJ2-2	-	CASSLGLGNTGELFF	TGTGCCAGCAGCTTGGGGCTGGGGAACACCGGGGAGCTGTTTTTT
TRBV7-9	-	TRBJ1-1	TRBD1	CASSRTGYTEAFF	TGTGCCAGCAGCCGGACAGGGTACACTGAAGCTTTCTTT
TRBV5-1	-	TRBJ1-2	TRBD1	CASSPDRDGGYTF	TGCGCCAGCAGCCCGGACAGGGATGGTGGCTACACCTTC
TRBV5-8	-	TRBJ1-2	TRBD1	CASSLRQGAYGYTF	TGTGCCAGCAGTCTCCGACAGGGAGCCTATGGCTACACCTTC